The source of this T cell receptor beta chain is a study of CD8 T cells in Susac syndrome. This clonotype was recorded once. A quantity of about 0.5 to 1 ug RNA underwent reverse transcription using random hexamers. A multiplex approach, immunoSEQ multiplex PCR, amplified TCR beta CDR3 across 54 Vbeta and 13 Jbeta. MiXCR was run by TCRdb on the immunoSEQ multiplex PCR reads, yielding one entry per CDR3 protein. Found here are about 94,000 distinct CDR3 sequences, roughly 94% of them singletons; the top ten hold about 0.3%. This receptor was obtained from a human donor with Susac syndrome. Sequenced: CD4+ T cells from PBMCs.

CDR3 loop: CASSVAGEGPGRGTQYF. In DNA, the CDR3 is TGTGCCAGCAGCGTAGCCGGGGAAGGACCGGGCCGGGGTACGCAGTATTTT. The chain carries TRBV9 and TRBJ2-3; tentatively, D is TRBD2 (5 bases). This CDR3 is built from 17 residues. Looked up from germline, CDR1 is SGDLS and CDR2 is YYNGEE. V was clipped by 0 bases and J by 8 bases, with 22 bases between them.